The 27 T cell receptor beta chains in this list originate from one sample, sequenced in a study of vaccination effects on CD4 cells after COVID-19. What these receptors recognize is not known. Sequenced by immunoSEQ multiplex PCR; TCRdb stores in-frame clones only, minus some. The table has some 77,000 clones, around three quarters seen once; the top ten hold 4%. Antigen-specific CD4+ T cells were expanded with viral peptide pools in the ViraFEST assay before sequencing. Investigators separated out CD4+ T cells once around nine days of culture had passed. None of the vaccinated had previously contracted SARS-CoV-2, and their nucleocapsid antibodies tested negative. The sequences come from CD4+ T cells from PBMCs cultured with HCoV-OC43 spike peptides, collected before COVID-19 vaccination. Stated subset: HCoV-OC43 spike overlapping peptide pool stimulation. These receptors were taken from a human donor who received a COVID-19 vaccine.

The V and J genes are TRBV11-2 and TRBJ2-7, with a weak D call TRBD2 (7 bases). CDR3 length: 15 residues. Per germline, CDR1 SGHAT and CDR2 FQNNGV. V was trimmed by 5 bases and J by 6 bases, leaving 20 bases between them. CDR3 in amino acids: CASSPLRGARLEQYV. The CDR3 coding sequence is TGTGCCAGCAGCCCACTCCGGGGGGCCAGGCTCGAGCAGTACGTC.

This chain links TRBV7-2 with TRBJ2-5, with D tentatively TRBD1 (6 bases). Germline-derived CDR1 and CDR2 are SGHTA and FQGNSA. The CDR3 contains 13 residues. Trimming took 5 bases from V and 4 from J, leaving 11 bases between them. CDR3 nucleotides: TGTGCCAGCAGCACCGGGACAAGAGAGACCCAGTACTTC. Translating it yields CASSTGTRETQYF.

The rearrangement links TRBV18 to TRBJ2-5, with D possibly being TRBD2 (6 bases). CDR1 is KGHSH and CDR2 is LQKENI in the germline V gene. The length of the CDR3 is 13 residues. With 3 bases removed from V and 2 bases from J, the gap between germline ends came to 7 bases. CDR3 protein: CASSPGLQETQYF. The CDR3 nucleotides are TGTGCCAGCTCACCGGGACTTCAAGAGACCCAGTACTTC.

This clone was seen a handful of times. This chain links TRBV5-4 with TRBJ2-7, with D possibly TRBD1 on 5 matching bases. V lost 0 bases to trimming and J lost 6 bases, with 13 bases between them. This CDR3 is built from 14 residues. Germline V gene data show CDR1 as SGHNT and CDR2 as YYREEE (reference sequence). CDR3 in amino acids: CASSLEAGQGEQYV. The CDR3 coding sequence is TGTGCCAGCAGCTTGGAGGCAGGGCAAGGCGAGCAGTACGTC.

This clone was recorded at least ten times. The chain has TRBV4-1 and TRBJ1-2, with D possibly matching TRBD1 (5 bases). V shed 6 bases and J shed 0 bases, with 17 bases lying between them. CDR3 length: 16 amino acids. Germline V gene sequence: CDR1 MGHRA, CDR2 YSYEKL. The CDR3 loop is CASRLPGTGTNYGYTF. In nucleotides, the CDR3 is TGCGCCAGCAGACTCCCCGGGACCGGGACTAACTATGGCTACACCTTC.

The CDR3 DNA reads as TGCGCCAGCAGCCGGAACGGGGGGAATGGGGCCAACGTCCTGACTTTC. This sequence encodes CASSRNGGNGANVLTF. The chain couples TRBV4-1 to TRBJ2-6, with 7 bases matching TRBD2. CDR1 and CDR2 (germline): MGHRA, YSYEKL. V trimming: 4 bases; J trimming: 3 bases; junction bases outside the gene matches: 6. The CDR3 runs 16 residues.

There are a few counts of this clone. The chain recombines TRBV7-8 with TRBJ2-7; tentatively, D is TRBD2 (6 bases). The CDR3 has 12 amino acids. V lost 5 bases, J lost 6 bases, and 11 bases lay in between. Per the germline V gene, CDR1 is SGHVS and CDR2 is FQNEAQ. The CDR3 coding sequence is TGTGCCAGCAGCCCGATGGGGGGCGAGCAGTACGTC. It specifies CASSPMGGEQYV.

This clone has just one count. V gene TRBV18 combines with J gene TRBJ2-1; 10 nucleotides match TRBD1. The junction had 2 bases not matched to a gene; V was cut back by 3 bases and J by 3 bases. This CDR3 region has 15 residues. Germline-derived CDR1 and CDR2 are KGHSH and LQKENI. The CDR3: CASSPGTGDYNEQFF. In DNA form, the CDR3 reads TGTGCCAGCTCACCCGGGACAGGGGACTACAATGAGCAGTTCTTC.

This chain uses TRBV18 with TRBJ2-1; maybe TRBD1 (6 bases). The V end lost 1 base, the J end lost 7 bases, and 14 bases lay between the germline ends. From germline, CDR1 is KGHSH and CDR2 LQKENI. The CDR3 is 15 residues long. CDR3: CASSPRQGLGNEQFF. As DNA, the CDR3 is TGTGCCAGCTCACCACGGCAGGGGTTAGGGAATGAGCAGTTCTTC.

In its sample, this clone was seen once. The rearrangement joins TRBV24-1 to TRBJ2-3; TRBD2 matches 8 bases. Germline loops: CDR1 KGHDR, CDR2 SFDVKD. The length of the CDR3 is 16 residues. J gave up 6 bases and V 5 bases, and 12 bases lay outside the gene matches. The CDR3 protein is CATSASGTSVADTQYF. The CDR3 DNA is TGTGCCACCAGTGCTTCCGGGACTAGTGTAGCCGATACGCAGTATTTT.

The chain uses TRBV24-1 and TRBJ2-3; 8 positions match TRBD2. Trimming at V came to 4 bases and at J to 6 bases, leaving 11 bases not matched to a gene. CDR1 and CDR2 (germline): KGHDR, SFDVKD. This CDR3 contains 16 residues. CDR3 region: CATSEWGTGGRDTQYF. For the CDR3, the DNA is TGTGCCACCAGTGAGTGGGGGACGGGGGGGCGCGATACGCAGTATTTT.

This clone showed up just a few times. The rearrangement joins TRBV24-1 to TRBJ2-7; D gene uncertain. CDR1 is KGHDR and CDR2 is SFDVKD in the germline V gene. The length of the CDR3 is 13 residues. Trimming took 7 bases from V and 3 from J, leaving 12 bases between them. CDR3 sequence reads: CATRSRTVYEQYV. The CDR3 DNA is TGTGCCACCAGGTCACGGACGGTCTACGAGCAGTACGTC.

This clone was observed a few times. This rearrangement joins TRBV24-1 to TRBJ2-2, with 9 nucleotides matching TRBD1. The V and J ends lost 4 bases and 4 bases, in that order; junction bases with no gene match: 3. CDR3 size: 15 residues. In germline, CDR1 is KGHDR, CDR2 SFDVKD. In DNA, the CDR3 is TGTGCCACCAGTGAGGACAGGGGATTCACCGGGGAGCTGTTTTTT. It encodes CATSEDRGFTGELFF.

In this sample, this clone turned up a few times. This chain uses TRBV14 with TRBJ1-4, with 10 bases matching TRBD1. Germline values: CDR1 SGHDN, CDR2 FVKESK. The junction had 6 bases not matched to a gene; V was cut back by 5 bases and J by 6 bases. This CDR3 has 15 residues. The CDR3 DNA follows: TGTGCCAGCAGCAACAGACAGGGGGCGGATGAAAAACTGTTTTTT. As protein: CASSNRQGADEKLFF.

The CDR3 nucleotides are TGTGCCTGGAGTGAATACGGGAACCAAGAGACCCAGTACTTC. Translated: CAWSEYGNQETQYF. The genes are TRBV30 and TRBJ2-5, with D perhaps TRBD2 (5 bases). The germline V gene encodes CDR1 GTSNPN and CDR2 SVGIG (reference sequence). The CDR3 length is 14 residues. Trimming cost V 1 base and J 0 bases, with 9 bases left between them.

The V gene is TRBV24-1, the J gene TRBJ2-3, with D perhaps matching TRBD1 or TRBD2 (5 bases each). The CDR3 is 14 amino acids. Trimming pared 10 bases from V and 3 bases from J, leaving 16 bases between. The germline CDR1 and CDR2 sequences are KGHDR and SFDVKD. CDR3 sequence (DNA): TGTGCCACTACGTCAGGGAGAGAGACAGATACGCAGTATTTT. It codes for CATTSGRETDTQYF.

The rearrangement uses TRBV7-9 and TRBJ1-4, with D perhaps matching TRBD1 (5 bases). V lost 6 bases, J lost 0 bases, and 11 bases lay in between. In germline, CDR1 is SEHNR, CDR2 FQNEAQ (reference sequence). The CDR3 is 15 residues long. CDR3 in amino acids: CASSRRGATNEKLFF. CDR3 bases: TGTGCCAGCAGTCGGAGGGGAGCAACTAATGAAAAACTGTTTTTT.

This rearrangement joins TRBV12-5 to TRBJ1-6; D is ambiguous. This CDR3 is 12 amino acids long. Trimming left V 5 bases short and J 13 bases short, with 12 bases between. Per germline, CDR1 LGHNT and CDR2 FRNRAP. The CDR3, as DNA: TGTGCTAGTGGTACGGAATTCCCCCCCCTCCACTTT. This codes for CASGTEFPPLHF.

The gene calls are TRBV29-1 and TRBJ1-5, with D tentatively TRBD1 (6 bases). With 7 bases removed from V and 3 bases from J, the gap between germline ends came to 10 bases. The CDR3 totals 12 residues. From germline, CDR1 is SQVTM and CDR2 ANQGSEA. The CDR3 is CSARDNNQPQHF. The CDR3 DNA reads as TGCAGCGCCAGGGACAACAATCAGCCCCAGCATTTT. Supplemented by reference TRBV29-1 and TRBJ1-5, the full variable domain reads SAVISQKPSRDICQRGTSLTIQCQVDSQVTMMFWYRQQPGQSLTLIATANQGSEATYESGFVIDKFPISRPNLTFSTLTVSNMSPEDSSIYLCSARDNNQPQHFGDGTRLSIL.

The rearrangement uses TRBV7-9 and TRBJ2-1; TRBD1 is a possible D gene (5 bases). The V end was cut by 2 bases, the J end by 4 bases, with 12 bases between. Germline CDR1 and CDR2: SEHNR and FQNEAQ (reference sequence). The CDR3 contains 15 residues. CDR3 nucleotide sequence: TGTGCCAGCAGCTTACTAGGGGCGAGTTACAATGAGCAGTTCTTC. Its translation: CASSLLGASYNEQFF.

V usage is TRBV6-4 and J usage is TRBJ1-6; D is unclear. V lost 3 bases to trimming and J lost 2 bases, with 20 bases between them. The length of the CDR3 is 19 residues. CDR1 is MRHNA and CDR2 is SNTAGT in the germline V gene. The chain's CDR3 is CASSESYSTLGPYNSPLHF. CDR3 DNA sequence: TGTGCCAGCAGTGAAAGCTACTCAACTTTGGGCCCCTATAATTCACCCCTCCACTTT.

J is TRBJ1-1 and V is TRBV18, with 7 bases aligning to TRBD1. This CDR3 has 14 amino acids. CDR1 is KGHSH and CDR2 is LQKENI in the germline V gene. V dropped 6 bases and J dropped 2; count of bases not matched to a gene: 6. The CDR3 nucleotides read TGTGCCAGCTCTCAGGACAGGAAAAACACTGAAGCTTTCTTT. The encoded protein is CASSQDRKNTEAFF.

This clone was seen only a few times. The chain has TRBV7-9 and TRBJ2-4; D ambiguous. The V end was cut by 3 bases, the J end by 6 bases, with 9 bases between. The CDR3 consists of 13 residues. Per the germline V gene, CDR1 is SEHNR and CDR2 is FQNEAQ (reference sequence). CDR3 loop: CASSFGRGNIQYF. CDR3 coding DNA: TGTGCCAGCAGCTTCGGACGAGGAAACATTCAGTACTTC. Drawing the rest from reference TRBV7-9 and TRBJ2-4, the complete variable domain is DTGVSQNPRHKITKRGQNVTFRCDPISEHNRLYWYRQTLGQGPEFLTYFQNEAQLEKSRLLSDRFSAERPKGSFSTLEIQRTEQGDSAMYLCASSFGRGNIQYFGAGTRLSVL.

The CDR3 region has the DNA TGTGCCAGCAGTTACTTGGGACAGACTAGCACAGATACGCAGTATTTT. Protein product: CASSYLGQTSTDTQYF. The chain combines TRBV6-2 or TRBV6-3 with TRBJ2-3; 7 bases agree with TRBD1. The length of the CDR3 is 16 residues. The V segment lost 1 base and the J segment 0 bases; nucleotides outside the gene matches: 4. Germline V lookup: CDR1 MNHEY, CDR2 SVGEGT.

This clone was recorded a few times. The chain carries TRBV7-2 and TRBJ2-7, with 8 bases that match TRBD1. Germline V gene data show CDR1 as SGHTA and CDR2 as FQGNSA. Trimming removed 7 bases from V and 3 bases from J; junction bases left unmatched: 11. CDR3 size: 15 residues. In DNA, the CDR3 is TGTGCCAGCACTTACTCGGACAGGGCCCTCTACGAGCAGTACGTC. Translation: CASTYSDRALYEQYV.

This chain joins TRBV7-2 and TRBJ1-1, with D unresolved. Trimming took 3 bases from V and 5 from J, leaving 13 bases between them. Germline V gene data show CDR1 as SGHTA and CDR2 as FQGNSA. The CDR3 has 14 amino acids. Here the CDR3 reads CASSLSPRPTEAFF. CDR3 sequence (DNA): TGTGCCAGCAGCTTGAGTCCTCGTCCGACTGAAGCTTTCTTT. The whole variable domain, remainder taken from reference TRBV7-2 and TRBJ1-1, is GAGVSQSPSNKVTEKGKDVELRCDPISGHTALYWYRQSLGQGLEFLIYFQGNSAPDKSGLPSDRFSAERTGGSVSTLTIQRTQQEDSAVYLCASSLSPRPTEAFFGQGTRLTVV.

This clone is a singleton in its sample. The chain combines TRBV5-1 with TRBJ1-2, with no clear D. Germline CDR1 is SGHRS and CDR2 is YFSETQ. Trimming left V 0 bases short and J 4 bases short, with 13 bases between. This CDR3 region has 15 residues. CDR3 sequence reads: CASSLVVGRFYGYTF. The DNA for the CDR3 is TGCGCCAGCAGCTTGGTTGTTGGTCGGTTCTATGGCTACACCTTC.